The sequence of this TCR beta chain was determined in a study of blood T cell repertoires in COVID-19 (dated by TCRdb to 2020 to 2021). Describing the broader study: Samples from collaborators originated in the United States, Italy and Spain and spanned both the acute and convalescent phases of COVID-19. A freely available public database, intended as a resource for researchers studying the immune response to SARS-CoV-2, is where the repertoires were released. Where HLA class I and class II types were available, the types were taken from metadata supplied by the sample provider, not from assay-based typing. The dataset comprised deeply sampled blood TCRbeta repertoires from subjects exposed to, actively infected with, or recovered from COVID-19. Samples came from the ongoing ImmuneRACE study (first 160 participants) plus 1,254 subjects from 6 global collaborators. The sample metadata nearly always contained a de-identified subject ID, COVID-19 status, age in years and sex. The prospective study material was composed of cDNA or gDNA derived from T cells, B-cell-depleted T cells, or PBMCs.

The immunoSEQ Assay, a bias-controlled multiplex PCR, was used to amplify TCRbeta CDR3 regions from genomic DNA. Regarding the original processing steps: The number of nucleated cells in each sample was estimated from the amplification of reference gene primers within the assay. To quantify the absolute abundance of each unique TCRbeta CDR3 rearrangement, sequence reads were collapsed and filtered. For each sample, productive Simpson clonality was calculated by taking the square root of Simpson's diversity index across productive rearrangements. TCRdb retrieved this table from immuneACCESS and kept in-frame rearrangements only. Not all clones are present; in checked studies, unresolved V genes account for under half, and no reason is known for the remainder. V, J and clone size reflect that table, while D and trimming were determined from the DNA. The sample data list roughly 250,000 clones, and 80% to 90% of these were observed just once. Jointly, the top ten make up 0.87% of the sample.

In the prospective study, participants were about 18 to 100 years old, resided in about 25 geographic areas of the United States, and were enrolled through a virtual design. In the prospective study, participants were assigned to cohorts based on the clinical history participants reported in a screening survey and a study questionnaire. Exposed participants had been in contact with someone with a PCR-confirmed or clinician-diagnosed COVID-19 case within 2 weeks of study entry. In the prospective study, mobile phlebotomists collected whole blood, serum and a nasopharyngeal or oropharyngeal swab from each participant. Prospective study participants could optionally give additional blood draws and questionnaires over an approximately two-month period. Prospective study blood samples were shipped either frozen or at room temperature before DNA extraction. Broader findings and caveats from the paper: How much clinical and demographic metadata was included differed by source and by participant, and the metadata was provided uncurated.

The CDR3 sequence holds 14 residues, the cysteine and phenylalanine included. The only DNA kept is the CDR3, 42 bases in frame from the first base. V drops 5 bases and J drops 4 bases, leaving 14 bases in between. The germline V gene specifies SNHLY as CDR1 and FYNNEI as CDR2. As concerns this clone: Its antigen is still unknown. No base quality values were provided; no much bigger clone lies one nucleotide off.

Rearrangement joined TRBV2 to TRBJ2-5; a weak D assignment points to TRBD1 (5 bases agree). The sample comprised PBMCs or T cells enriched from blood (not recorded which). The clonotype comes from a man aged 50 to 60 who had been exposed to COVID-19. The DNA sequence reads TGTGCCAGCAGTCGACAGACCGCCGGAGAGACCCAGTACTTC. It translates as CASSRQTAGETQYF.